Below, 30 T cell receptor beta chains from the same sample are listed, as sequenced in a study of T-cell reconstitution after alpha-beta-depleted transplantation in children. Unique molecular identifiers were used to barcode this TCRbeta library. TCRdb redid the calling of the PCR reads with MiXCR, one entry per CDR3 protein. Here the sample spans around 680,000 distinct CDR3 sequences, roughly 15% being singletons. Sequences were derived from PBMCs from the stem cell graft donor, sampled from the stem cell graft. These TCRs come from a human donor who donated a stem cell graft to a child with acute myeloid leukemia.

This clonotype was recorded many times. The CDR3 sequence is CASSSTYQETQYF. The CDR3 bases are TGTGCCAGCAGTTCGACTTATCAAGAGACCCAGTACTTC. This chain joins TRBV12-3 or TRBV12-4 and TRBJ2-5, with D unresolved. Trimming left V 4 bases short and J 2 bases short, with 8 bases between. There are 13 residues in the CDR3.

This clonotype was seen many times. The genes are TRBV12-3 or TRBV12-4 and TRBJ1-5; D is unclear. Trimming shortened V by 5 bases and J by 6 bases, and 14 bases separated the two germline ends. This CDR3 comprises 14 residues. The CDR3 DNA reads TGTGCCAGCAGTCTTCGGGCCTCCCTTCAGCCCCAGCATTTT. Its protein is CASSLRASLQPQHF.

V gene TRBV30 combines with J gene TRBJ2-3; D possibly matches TRBD1 or TRBD2 (6 bases each). Germline lookup yields CDR1 GTSNPN and CDR2 SVGIG (reference sequence). The ends were cut back, 8 bases at V and 2 bases at J, with 17 bases in the middle. The CDR3 extends over 14 amino acids. The CDR3 DNA follows: TGTGCCAGGGCGGCGGGACATAACACAGATACGCAGTATTTT. Its protein product is CARAAGHNTDTQYF.

As for this clonotype: Since a much larger clone is just one base distant, this may be a read error. J is TRBJ1-1 and V is TRBV29-1; D unclear. V lost 4 bases to trimming and J lost 5 bases, with 11 bases between them. This CDR3 has 12 amino acids. In germline, CDR1 is SQVTM, CDR2 ANQGSEA. This CDR3 is CSVVTVLTEAFF. CDR3 in DNA: TGCAGCGTTGTTACAGTGTTGACTGAAGCTTTCTTT.

This clonotype was counted ten times or more. The DNA is omitted, as the CDR3 cannot be located on it reliably, and the CDR3 follows TCRdb's listing. The chain has TRBV27 and TRBJ2-7. Including both end residues, the CDR3 is 13 amino acids long. Germline-derived CDR1 and CDR2 are MNHEY and SMNVEV (reference sequence). The CDR3 protein is CASSSSSSYEQYF.

This clonotype was seen at least ten times. This sequence joins TRBV20-1 and TRBJ2-1; TRBD1 might be the D (5 bases). The CDR3 runs to 14 residues. Germline V gene data show CDR1 as DFQATT and CDR2 as SNEGSKA (reference sequence). V gave up 1 base and J gave up 5 bases, with 12 bases separating them. The CDR3 here is CSARVQGRDNEQFF. As DNA, the CDR3 is TGCAGTGCTAGAGTCCAGGGCCGGGACAATGAGCAGTTCTTC.

This chain's CDR3 is CASSWVTDTQYF. As DNA, the CDR3 is TGTGCCAGCAGTTGGGTCACAGATACGCAGTATTTT. The chain has TRBV12-3 or TRBV12-4 and TRBJ2-3; D remains unclear. The CDR3 consists of 12 residues. The germline V and J ends were trimmed by 4 bases and 2 bases, with 4 bases remaining between them.

There are many counts of this clonotype. The chain employs TRBV20-1 and TRBJ2-1; 8 bases align to TRBD1. V was clipped by 5 bases and J by 1 base; unmatched bases: 16. CDR1 and CDR2 (germline): DFQATT, SNEGSKA (reference sequence). The CDR3 extends over 18 amino acids. In nucleotides, the CDR3 is TGCAGTGCTCACCAGCCCGCGACAGGGGCGCTATCCTACAATGAGCAGTTCTTC. Translating gives CSAHQPATGALSYNEQFF.

This chain uses TRBV24-1 with TRBJ1-1; 10 bases align to TRBD1. Germline CDR1 and CDR2: KGHDR and SFDVKD. This CDR3 region has 17 residues. Losses at the gene ends were 3 bases for V and 1 base for J; bases not matched to a gene: 7. CDR3 sequence: CATSDDPGTGENTEAFF. The CDR3 DNA reads as TGTGCCACCAGTGATGACCCCGGGACAGGGGAGAACACTGAAGCTTTCTTT.

The table lists this clonotype with a few counts. The chain recombines TRBV13 with TRBJ2-7; weak D call: TRBD1 (6 bases). CDR1 and CDR2 (germline): PRHDT, FYEKMQ (reference sequence). The CDR3 runs to 16 residues. Trimming took 6 bases from V and 0 from J, leaving 18 bases between them. The CDR3 here is CASSSYRDASSYEQYF. CDR3 coding DNA: TGTGCCAGCAGTTCCTACAGGGACGCGAGCTCCTACGAGCAGTACTTC. Supplemented by reference TRBV13 and TRBJ2-7, the full variable domain reads AAGVIQSPRHLIKEKRETATLKCYPIPRHDTVYWYQQGPGQDPQFLISFYEKMQSDKGSIPDRFSAQQFSDYHSELNMSSLELGDSALYFCASSSYRDASSYEQYFGPGTRLTVT.

This clonotype was observed at least ten times. The chain joins TRBV20-1 to TRBJ2-1, with D possibly being TRBD2 (6 bases). The CDR3 has 15 amino acids. V gave up 2 bases and J gave up 4 bases, with 15 bases separating them. Germline CDR1 and CDR2: DFQATT and SNEGSKA (reference sequence). CDR3: CSARSLAASYNEQFF. CDR3 in DNA: TGCAGTGCTAGATCACTAGCCGCCTCTTACAATGAGCAGTTCTTC.

The rearrangement uses TRBV12-3 or TRBV12-4 and TRBJ2-4, with a tentative D call TRBD1 (6 bases). This CDR3 region has 14 residues. V was shortened by 6 bases and J by 6 bases, with 15 bases between the two germline ends. The CDR3 sequence: CASSPGPRGNIQYF. CDR3 sequence (DNA): TGTGCCAGCAGCCCCGGGCCCAGGGGAAACATTCAGTACTTC.

V gene TRBV12-3 or TRBV12-4 combines with J gene TRBJ1-5, with 11 bases lining up with TRBD1. With 6 bases clipped from V and 7 bases from J, the junction kept 8 bases outside the gene matches. The CDR3 extends over 15 amino acids. This CDR3 reads CASRSGTGGLQPQHF. DNA of the CDR3: TGTGCCAGCAGATCCGGGACAGGGGGTCTCCAGCCCCAGCATTTT.

Remarks on this clonotype: Without the conserved terminal phenylalanine or tryptophan, this CDR3 likely stems from a read error. This chain links TRBV25-1 with TRBJ2-7, with D possibly TRBD1 on 6 matching bases. This CDR3 has 14 residues. V was shortened by 5 bases and J by 4 bases, with 15 bases between the two germline ends. CDR1 is MGHDK, CDR2 SYGVNS, per germline. CDR3 loop: CASSPSGTLYEQYY. CDR3 coding DNA: TGTGCCAGCAGTCCATCCGGGACATTGTACGAGCAGTACTAC.

The chain combines TRBV4-2 with TRBJ2-4; TRBD2 aligns across 7 bases. Unmatched junction bases numbered 5, after V lost 0 bases and J lost 0 bases. The length of the CDR3 is 17 residues. Per germline, CDR1 LGHNA and CDR2 YNFKEQ. The CDR3 here is CASSQDRAGVAKNIQYF. CDR3 nucleotides: TGTGCCAGCAGCCAAGATCGGGCGGGAGTAGCCAAAAACATTCAGTACTTC.

This clonotype has more than one count but fewer than ten. The chain links TRBV6-2 or TRBV6-3 to TRBJ1-2; 8 bases line up with TRBD1. CDR3 length: 13 residues. The V gene's germline CDR1 is MNHEY and CDR2 SVGEGT. Trimming cost V 7 bases and J 4 bases; bases outside gene matches: 5. CDR3 loop: CASNRGQGYGYTF. The CDR3 DNA reads TGTGCCAGCAACCGTGGACAGGGCTATGGCTACACCTTC.

The chain has TRBV5-1 and TRBJ2-3; 8 bases are a match to TRBD2. CDR1 and CDR2 (germline): SGHRS, YFSETQ. With V trimmed by 0 bases and J by 0 bases, 9 bases remained unmatched. The CDR3 runs 18 residues. Here the CDR3 reads CASSLVRAGVLSTDTQYF. Written as DNA, the CDR3 is TGCGCCAGCAGCTTGGTGCGAGCGGGGGTACTAAGCACAGATACGCAGTATTTT.

In this sample, this clonotype turned up a few times. V is TRBV12-3 or TRBV12-4 and J is TRBJ2-3; tentatively, D is TRBD1 (6 bases). The CDR3 loop spans 15 amino acids. V was cut by 5 bases and J by 4 bases, with 16 bases left in between. The CDR3 DNA reads as TGTGCCAGCAGTAAGGGGGTCAATTCGGCAGATACGCAGTATTTT. Its translation: CASSKGVNSADTQYF.

This clonotype was seen many times. The chain links TRBV20-1 to TRBJ1-5; 10 nucleotides align to TRBD1. Germline V gives CDR1 DFQATT, CDR2 SNEGSKA (reference sequence). The ends lost 5 bases at V and 4 bases at J; junction bases unmatched: 14. The CDR3 has 17 amino acids. CDR3 protein: CSAGRDRGPGWNQPQHF. The CDR3 region has the DNA TGCAGTGCTGGCCGGGACAGGGGTCCAGGGTGGAATCAGCCCCAGCATTTT.

This clonotype was seen only a few times. The V call is TRBV7-9, the J call TRBJ1-1; D remains ambiguous. This CDR3 is 16 amino acids long. Germline V gives CDR1 SEHNR, CDR2 FQNEAQ (reference sequence). Deletions cut 3 bases from V and 0 bases from J, with 14 bases between. CDR3 in amino acids: CASSLVGGRVNTEAFF. The CDR3 nucleotides are TGTGCCAGCAGCTTGGTAGGAGGGAGGGTGAACACTGAAGCTTTCTTT.

This clonotype has ten or more counts. The V call is TRBV6-5, the J call TRBJ1-6, with 8 bases matching TRBD1. Germline V gives CDR1 MNHEY, CDR2 SVGAGI. The CDR3 runs 16 residues. Germline trimming cut 1 base from V and 8 bases from J; bases unmatched to any gene: 7. CDR3 bases: TGTGCCAGCAGTTACTTAAGTGGACAGGGAGATTCACCCCTCCACTTT. Translation gives CASSYLSGQGDSPLHF.

V is TRBV11-2 and J is TRBJ2-6; D ambiguous. This CDR3 spans 15 amino acids. Trimming cost V 8 bases and J 4 bases, with 15 bases left between them. Germline CDR1 SGHAT, CDR2 FQNNGV. The chain's CDR3 is CASSSFYDGANVLTF. The CDR3 DNA follows: TGTGCCAGCTCCAGTTTTTACGACGGGGCCAACGTCCTGACTTTC.

V is TRBV6-2 or TRBV6-3 and J is TRBJ2-7; possible D gene TRBD2, 5 bases. Germline loops: CDR1 MNHEY, CDR2 SVGEGT. This CDR3 comprises 13 residues. With 6 bases removed from V and 8 bases from J, the gap between germline ends came to 17 bases. The CDR3 sequence: CASSYRGAIKQYF. Written as DNA, the CDR3 is TGTGCCAGCAGCTACCGGGGAGCCATTAAGCAGTACTTC.

This clonotype was counted ten times or more. The CDR3 sequence is CASSLQGGGYEQYF. CDR3 DNA: TGTGCCAGCAGCTTACAAGGTGGTGGCTACGAGCAGTACTTC. The chain has TRBV7-2 and TRBJ2-7; D remains ambiguous. This CDR3 contains 14 residues. Germline V gene lookup returns CDR1 SGHTA and CDR2 FQGNSA. Trimming stripped 2 bases from V and 3 bases from J, with 11 bases between.

CDR3 nucleotides: TGCAGTGCTGGTACCGCGCGGGGAAAAAATGAGCAGTTCTTC. Amino acid sequence: CSAGTARGKNEQFF. The rearrangement links TRBV20-1 to TRBJ2-1; perhaps TRBD2 as D (6 bases). This CDR3 is built from 14 residues. CDR1 is DFQATT, CDR2 SNEGSKA, per germline (reference sequence). Trimming took off 5 bases at V and 7 bases at J, with 18 bases between the two ends.

This chain joins TRBV7-8 and TRBJ2-1, with a weak D call TRBD1 (6 bases). This CDR3 comprises 15 residues. CDR1 SGHVS and CDR2 FQNEAQ come from the germline V gene. V was pared by 4 bases and J by 5 bases, with 15 bases between. The CDR3 region is CASSYLQGVNNEQFF. In DNA, the CDR3 is TGTGCCAGCAGCTATTTACAGGGCGTCAACAATGAGCAGTTCTTC.

This clonotype was detected only a few times. The J gene is TRBJ1-5, the V gene TRBV7-2; the D gene is possibly TRBD1 (5 bases). The CDR3 length is 11 residues. Germline CDR1 reads SGHTA; CDR2 reads FQGNSA. Between the trimmed V and J ends, which lost 5 bases and 12 bases, there was a span of 11 bases. The CDR3 bases are TGTGCCAGCAGCAACGGGGGAGGCCAGCATTTT. It encodes CASSNGGGQHF.

In this sample, this clonotype turned up many times. V and J are TRBV20-1 and TRBJ1-5, with D perhaps matching TRBD1 (5 bases). Germline V gene lookup returns CDR1 DFQATT and CDR2 SNEGSKA (reference sequence). V was clipped by 2 bases and J by 0 bases, with 14 bases between them. CDR3 length: 16 amino acids. The CDR3 nucleotides are TGCAGTGCTAGATCCTCGACAGAGTATAGCAATCAGCCCCAGCATTTT. Protein sequence: CSARSSTEYSNQPQHF.

Notes on this clonotype: At one boundary the junction diverges from the germline segment, which might be a read error. The rearrangement uses TRBV12-3 or TRBV12-4 and TRBJ2-3, with D tentatively TRBD2 (6 bases). This CDR3 spans 18 amino acids. CDR3 sequence reads: CACSLEVGVGGVKDTQYF. DNA of the CDR3: TGTGCCTGCAGTTTAGAGGTGGGGGTAGGCGGGGTCAAAGATACGCAGTATTTT.

This clonotype was seen a few times. The V and J genes are TRBV2 and TRBJ2-4; D is possibly TRBD2 (6 bases). The germline V gene has CDR1 SNHLY and CDR2 FYNNEI. The CDR3 is 14 residues long. V was pared by 6 bases and J by 0 bases, with 9 bases between. This CDR3 reads CASRPGLAKNIQYF. The CDR3 DNA sequence: TGTGCCAGCAGACCGGGACTAGCCAAAAACATTCAGTACTTC.